This TCR beta chain was identified in a study of blood T cells in healthy people across ages. Sample-barcoded 5' priming and a J-beta primer mix drove a second PCR of about 6 to 12 cycles. MiXCR, run by TCRdb on the 5' RACE reads, gives a single entry per CDR3 protein. The sample consists of under 1,000,000 distinct CDR3 sequences, about 46% of them appearing once. Study-level results: Researchers report that TCR beta diversity correlated strongly with naive T cell percentage. Diversity estimates drawn from one million T cells were deemed underestimates. TCR beta diversity per million T cells fell roughly linearly with age.

They isolated at least 6 million PBMCs from each sample. This CDR3 comprises 13 residues. Germline assignment: CDR1 ENHRY and CDR2 SYGVKD. Losses at the gene ends were 10 bases for V and 6 bases for J; bases not matched to a gene: 11. On this clonotype: Its antigen is still unknown. Just one base apart from a much larger clone, this may be a read error.

The specimen sequenced was blood. This clonotype was obtained from a man at least 80 years old in good health. The chain is built from TRBV10-3 and TRBJ2-7; the match to TRBD2 covers 8 bases. CDR3 amino acids: CASLPAGGSEQYF. Here the CDR3 DNA reads TGTGCCAGCCTCCCGGCGGGAGGCAGCGAGCAGTACTTC.